The next 2 T cell receptor beta chains were all read from a single sample in a study of blood T cell repertoires in COVID-19. Using immunoSEQ multiplex PCR, the repertoire was profiled, and TCRdb retains in-frame clones only, with some absent. The data hold 150,000 to 200,000 clones, with around three quarters observed a single time. The sequencing sample was made of PBMCs or T cells enriched from blood (not recorded which). These receptor sequences come from a woman aged 45-59 years with acute COVID-19.

The chain joins TRBV5-4 to TRBJ1-1; possible D gene TRBD1, 6 bases. The ends were cut back, 0 bases at V and 1 base at J, with 7 bases in the middle. The CDR3 extends over 14 amino acids. The germline V gene encodes CDR1 SGHNT and CDR2 YYREEE (reference sequence). CDR3 sequence: CASSLGGPNTEAFF. The CDR3 nucleotides are TGTGCCAGCAGCTTGGGGGGGCCGAACACTGAAGCTTTCTTT.

This chain joins TRBV12-3 or TRBV12-4 and TRBJ1-2; D uncertain. Trimming shortened V by 4 bases and J by 8 bases, and 11 bases separated the two germline ends. The length of the CDR3 is 12 residues. CDR3 nucleotide sequence: TGTGCCAGCAGTTCTACTATTAGCGGCTACACCTTC. This gives the protein CASSSTISGYTF.